The text below deals with one T cell receptor beta chain. Its target is unknown. This specimen comes from a study of CD8 T cells in ankylosing spondylitis. General observations from the study: A motif of 7 or 8 highly homologous TCR beta variants was seen as apparently characteristic of ankylosing spondylitis blood. Researchers report that disease-linked clones proved CD8+ and relatively rare in peripheral blood. Some motif variants were previously reported in reactive arthritis synovial fluid and blood.

V was pared by 1 base and J by 0 bases, with 9 bases between. CDR1 and CDR2 from the germline V gene are LGHNA and YNFKEQ. The CDR3 consists of 16 residues. As the method for making TCR beta libraries, quantitative 5'-RACE with molecular barcodes was used. TCRdb redid the calling of the 5' RACE reads with MiXCR, one entry per CDR3 protein. The sample yields some 400,000 distinct CDR3 sequences, about a fifth seen once. This TCR came from a male donor with ankylosing spondylitis. Source material: blood, either unsorted or a sorted T cell fraction (not recorded which). This chain joins TRBV4-2 and TRBJ2-2; D call uncertain. CDR3 DNA: TGTGCCAGCAGCCAAGGACCGATTTCGAACACCGGGGAGCTGTTTTTT. This codes for CASSQGPISNTGELFF.